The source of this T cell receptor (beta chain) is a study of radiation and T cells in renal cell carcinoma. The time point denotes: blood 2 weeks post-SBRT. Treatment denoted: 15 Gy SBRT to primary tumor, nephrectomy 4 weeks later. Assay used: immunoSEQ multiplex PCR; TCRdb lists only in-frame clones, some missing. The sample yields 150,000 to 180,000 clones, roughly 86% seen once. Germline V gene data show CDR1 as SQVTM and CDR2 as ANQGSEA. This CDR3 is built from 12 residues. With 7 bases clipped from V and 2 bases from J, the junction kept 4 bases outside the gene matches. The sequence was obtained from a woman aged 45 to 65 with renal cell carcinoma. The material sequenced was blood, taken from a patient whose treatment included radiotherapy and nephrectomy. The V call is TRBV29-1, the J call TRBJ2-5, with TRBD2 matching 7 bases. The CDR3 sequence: CSGGGNQETQYF. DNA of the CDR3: TGCAGCGGGGGGGGTAATCAAGAGACCCAGTACTTC.